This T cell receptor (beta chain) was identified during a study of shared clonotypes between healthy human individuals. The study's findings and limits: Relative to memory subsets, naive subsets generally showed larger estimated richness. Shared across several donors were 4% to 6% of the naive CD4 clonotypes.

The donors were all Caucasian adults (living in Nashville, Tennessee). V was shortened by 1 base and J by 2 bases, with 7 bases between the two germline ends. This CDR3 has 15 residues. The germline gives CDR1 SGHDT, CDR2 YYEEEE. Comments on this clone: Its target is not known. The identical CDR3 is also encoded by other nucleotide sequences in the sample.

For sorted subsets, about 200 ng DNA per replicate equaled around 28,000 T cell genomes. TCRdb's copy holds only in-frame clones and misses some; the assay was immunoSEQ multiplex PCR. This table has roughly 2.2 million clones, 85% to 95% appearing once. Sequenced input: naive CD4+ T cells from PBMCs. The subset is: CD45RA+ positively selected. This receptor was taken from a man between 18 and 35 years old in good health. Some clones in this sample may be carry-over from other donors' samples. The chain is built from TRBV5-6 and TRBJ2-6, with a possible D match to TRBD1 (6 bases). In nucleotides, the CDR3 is TGTGCCAGCAGCTTGAAGGGGGCTGGGGCCAACGTCCTGACTTTC. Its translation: CASSLKGAGANVLTF.